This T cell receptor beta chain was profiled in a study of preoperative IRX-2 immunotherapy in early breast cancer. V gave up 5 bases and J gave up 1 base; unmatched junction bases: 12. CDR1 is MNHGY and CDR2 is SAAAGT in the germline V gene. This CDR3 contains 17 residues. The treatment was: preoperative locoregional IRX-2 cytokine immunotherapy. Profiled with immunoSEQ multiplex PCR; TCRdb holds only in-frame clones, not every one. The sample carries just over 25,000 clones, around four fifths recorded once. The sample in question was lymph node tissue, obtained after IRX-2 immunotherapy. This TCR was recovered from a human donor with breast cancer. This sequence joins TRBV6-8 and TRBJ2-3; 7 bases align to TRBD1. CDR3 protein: CASSNPRTGDGTDTQYF. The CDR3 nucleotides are TGTGCCAGCAGTAACCCTCGGACAGGAGATGGCACAGATACGCAGTATTTT.